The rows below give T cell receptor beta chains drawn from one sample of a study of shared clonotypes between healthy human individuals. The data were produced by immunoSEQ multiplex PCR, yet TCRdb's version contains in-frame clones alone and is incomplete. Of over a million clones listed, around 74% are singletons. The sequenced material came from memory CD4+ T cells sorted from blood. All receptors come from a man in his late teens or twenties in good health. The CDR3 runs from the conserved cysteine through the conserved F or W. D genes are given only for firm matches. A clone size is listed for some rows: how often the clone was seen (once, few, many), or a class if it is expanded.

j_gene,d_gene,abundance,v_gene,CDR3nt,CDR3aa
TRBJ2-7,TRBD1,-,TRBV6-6,TGTGCCAGCAGTTCCCCCGTCGGGCAGGGGGCGGGGGAGCAGTACTTC,CASSSPVGQGAGEQYF
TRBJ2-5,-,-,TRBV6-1,TGTGCCAGCACTGGGAAAGAGACCCAGTACTTC,CASTGKETQYF
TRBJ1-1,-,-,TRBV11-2,TGTGCCAGCAGCTTCCAGGGTGCCTCTGAAGCTTTCTTT,CASSFQGASEAFF
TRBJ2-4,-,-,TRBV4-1,TGCGCCAGCAGCCAAGGGGTAGAGGGAGCCAAAAACATTCAGTACTTC,CASSQGVEGAKNIQYF
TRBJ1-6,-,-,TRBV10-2,TGCGCCACCGGACAGAGCTCCTATAATTCACCCCTCCACTTT,CATGQSSYNSPLHF
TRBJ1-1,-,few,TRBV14,TGTGCCAGCTCAATCAGGGGAGAAGCTTTCTTT,CASSIRGEAFF
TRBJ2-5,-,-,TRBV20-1,TGCAGTGCTATCCAAGAGACCCAGTACTTC,CSAIQETQYF
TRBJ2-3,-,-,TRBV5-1,TGCGCCAGCAGCTTGGAGAATACGCAGTATTTT,CASSLENTQYF
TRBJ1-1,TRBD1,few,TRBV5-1,TGCGCCAGCACCCCGGGACAGTCCTACACTGAAGCTTTCTTT,CASTPGQSYTEAFF
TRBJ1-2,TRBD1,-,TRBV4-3,TGCGCCAGCAGCCAAGCAACAGGGGGCCTCACCTTC,CASSQATGGLTF
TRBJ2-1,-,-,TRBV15,TGTGCCACCAGCAGAGGAACCCAGGGCAATGAGCAGTTCTTC,CATSRGTQGNEQFF
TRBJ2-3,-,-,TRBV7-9,TGTGCCAGCAGCTCAGCGGGCACAGATACGCAGTATTTT,CASSSAGTDTQYF
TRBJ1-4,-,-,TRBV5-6,TGTGCCAGCAGCTCGGCAGGGAGAGAGGAAAAACTGTTTTTT,CASSSAGREEKLFF
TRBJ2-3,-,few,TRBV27,TGTGCCAGCAGTTTCTGGAGGGAGGGGGGAGATACGCAGTATTTT,CASSFWREGGDTQYF
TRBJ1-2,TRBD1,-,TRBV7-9,TGTGCCAGCAGCCATCCCGAACAGGGGAACTATGGCTACACCTTC,CASSHPEQGNYGYTF
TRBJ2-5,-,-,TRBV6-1,TGTGCCAGCAGTGGGGCGGGAAAGGGAGAGACCCAGTACTTC,CASSGAGKGETQYF
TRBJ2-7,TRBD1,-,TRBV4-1,TGCGCCAGCAGCCTCGGACAGGGGGTTGTATACGAGCAGTACTTC,CASSLGQGVVYEQYF
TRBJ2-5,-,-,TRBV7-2,TGTGCCAGCAGCACTCCCGGCAGGGTCGATGGGACCCAGTACTTC,CASSTPGRVDGTQYF
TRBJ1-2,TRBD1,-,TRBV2,TGTGCCAGCAGATTCGGGGATACAGGGGGGACCTTC,CASRFGDTGGTF
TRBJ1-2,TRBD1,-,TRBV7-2,TGTGCCAGCAGCTTAGCCGGACAGGGCTATGGCTACACCTTC,CASSLAGQGYGYTF
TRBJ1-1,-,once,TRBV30,TGTGCCTGGACGATCGAAGCGAACACTGAAGCTTTCTTT,CAWTIEANTEAFF
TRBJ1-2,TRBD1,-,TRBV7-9,TGTGCCAGCAGCTCTGACAGGGTAAAAGGCTACACCTTC,CASSSDRVKGYTF
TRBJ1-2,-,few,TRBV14,TGTGCCAGCGGCAACTATGGCTACACCTTC,CASGNYGYTF
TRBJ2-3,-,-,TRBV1,TGCACCAGCAGCCAGGGGGCTATCGCAGATACGCAGTATTTT,CTSSQGAIADTQYF
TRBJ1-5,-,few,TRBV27,TGTGCCAGCAGTTTAAGCCGGGCGGGGGGTCAGCCCCAGCATTTT,CASSLSRAGGQPQHF
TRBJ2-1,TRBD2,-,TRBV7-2,TGTGCCAGCAGCTTAGAGATTTGGACTAGCGGGAGAAATGAGCAGTTCTTC,CASSLEIWTSGRNEQFF
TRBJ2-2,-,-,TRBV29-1,TGCAGCGTTGAAAGTGGCAGGGAGAACACCGGGGAGCTGTTTTTT,CSVESGRENTGELFF
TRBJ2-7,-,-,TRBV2,TGTGCCAGCAGTTCCCTTATCGGGGTCTACGAGCAGTACTTC,CASSSLIGVYEQYF
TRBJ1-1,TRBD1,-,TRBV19,TGTGCCAGTAGTATGTCCCGGGGACAGCTGAACACTGAAGCTTTCTTT,CASSMSRGQLNTEAFF
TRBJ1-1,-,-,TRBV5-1,TGCGCCAGCAGCTTGGGACAAGGGATGAACACTGAAGCTTTCTTT,CASSLGQGMNTEAFF
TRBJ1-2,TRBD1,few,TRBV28,TGTGCCAGCAGCTCATTTCACAGGGGCCAAGGGTATGGCTACACCTTC,CASSSFHRGQGYGYTF
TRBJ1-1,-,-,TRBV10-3,TGTGCCATCACTTCTGGTGCAGGGATCACTGAAGCTTTCTTT,CAITSGAGITEAFF
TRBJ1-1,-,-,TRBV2,TGTGCCAGCAGTAGCTCGGGGTTCACTGAAGCTTTCTTT,CASSSSGFTEAFF
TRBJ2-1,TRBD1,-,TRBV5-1,TGCGCCAGCAGCGGATGGACAGGGGGAATCAATGAGCAGTTCTTC,CASSGWTGGINEQFF
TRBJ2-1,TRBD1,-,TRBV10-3,TGTGCCATCAGTGAAGGACAGGTGTTTAATGAGCAGTTCTTC,CAISEGQVFNEQFF
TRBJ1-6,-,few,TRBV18,TGTGCCAGCTCCCCGAGACTCCTTGGGGGGCCTATGGATTCACCCCTCCACTTT,CASSPRLLGGPMDSPLHF
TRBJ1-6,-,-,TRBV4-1,TGCGCCAGCAGCGAAGGGAGGCGGAGCTCCTATAATTCACCCCTCCACTTT,CASSEGRRSSYNSPLHF
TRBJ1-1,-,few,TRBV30,TGTGCCTGGAGACCTGCAGGGTTCCCCTACACTGAAGCTTTCTTT,CAWRPAGFPYTEAFF
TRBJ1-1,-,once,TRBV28,TGTGCCAGCGGGGGGGGAAAAGGGACTGAAGCTTTCTTT,CASGGGKGTEAFF
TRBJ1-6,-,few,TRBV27,TGTGCCAGCAGTTTCTTACGTTCACCCCTCCACTTT,CASSFLRSPLHF
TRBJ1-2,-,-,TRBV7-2,TGTGCCAGCAGCCCAGAGTATACAGTTAACTATGGCTACACCTTC,CASSPEYTVNYGYTF
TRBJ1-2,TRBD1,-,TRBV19,TGTGCCAGTAGTATGAGACAGGGAAGCAGCTCGGGGACCTTC,CASSMRQGSSSGTF
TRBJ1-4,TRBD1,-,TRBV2,TGTGCCAGCAAGAAAGGGGGCGGTGCAACTAATGAAAAACTGTTTTTT,CASKKGGGATNEKLFF
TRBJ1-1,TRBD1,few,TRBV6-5,TGTGCCAGCAGAAGGGACAGCTCGGACACTGAAGCTTTCTTT,CASRRDSSDTEAFF
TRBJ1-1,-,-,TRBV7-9,TGTGCCAGCAGCCCAGGACAGACTAAAGCTTTCTTT,CASSPGQTKAFF
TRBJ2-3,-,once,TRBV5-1,TGCGCCAGCAGCTTGGACGGGATGCCCACAGATACGCAGTATTTT,CASSLDGMPTDTQYF